This TCR beta chain emerged from a study of blood T cells in healthy people across ages. Study observations and caveats: The fall in TCR beta diversity per million T cells was roughly linear with age. Both higher diversity and more naive CD4+ cells marked long-lived donors when set against aged donors.

Caucasian individuals from Russia who were healthy and aged roughly 6 to 90 acted as donors. A second roughly 6 to 11 cycle PCR used barcoded and J-beta primers. MiXCR, applied by TCRdb to the 5' RACE reads, yields one record per CDR3 protein. The table includes roughly 1,500,000 distinct CDR3 sequences, roughly 45% detected once. The V gene end was trimmed by 3 bases and the J gene end by 5 bases; junction bases not matched to a gene: 1. Per the germline V gene, CDR1 is WNHNN and CDR2 is SYGVQD (reference sequence). This CDR3 spans 12 amino acids. A note on this clonotype: Its specificity is not known.

The receptor's source is a woman aged 18-35 years in good health. The genes are TRBV10-1 and TRBJ2-7; 7 positions agree with TRBD1. The sample consisted of blood. In nucleotides, the CDR3 is TGCGCCAGCAGTGAAAGGGGGCACGAGCAGTACTTC. Translation: CASSERGHEQYF.